This TCR beta chain came from a study of human T cells and chemical hapten exposure. Looking at the study overall: Small volume differences among pooled libraries mainly caused per-sample TCR yield variation. Study-wide findings and caveats: TCRs above 1 in 1000 frequency did not change with DPC sensitization. Compared to controls, expanded TCRs made significantly more large clusters of similar CDR3s.

This clonotype was counted at least ten times. As yet, its antigen is unknown. Stated time point: pre-sensitization, week 0. Indicated treatment: therapeutic diphenylcyclopropenone sensitization with weekly scalp DPC. From whole blood left unfractionated, total RNA was extracted. From the RACE reads, TCRdb called clonotypes with MiXCR, one entry per CDR3 protein. The sample shows 95,000 to 150,000 distinct CDR3 sequences, roughly 12% of them seen only once. This TCR came from a woman between 18 and 29 years old with alopecia areata. Some clones in this sample may be carry-over from other donors' samples. The sample was whole blood, taken in connection with sensitization to the hapten diphenylcyclopropenone (DPC).

The CDR3 loop reads CASNHRGAGGLQETQYF. DNA of the CDR3: TGTGCCAGCAACCACAGGGGGGCAGGAGGACTCCAAGAGACCCAGTACTTC. The rearrangement joins TRBV6-2 or TRBV6-3 to TRBJ2-5, with 8 bases lining up with TRBD1. The germline V gene has CDR1 MNHEY and CDR2 SVGEGT. V lost 7 bases, J lost 1 base, and 14 bases stayed unmatched. This CDR3 comprises 17 residues.